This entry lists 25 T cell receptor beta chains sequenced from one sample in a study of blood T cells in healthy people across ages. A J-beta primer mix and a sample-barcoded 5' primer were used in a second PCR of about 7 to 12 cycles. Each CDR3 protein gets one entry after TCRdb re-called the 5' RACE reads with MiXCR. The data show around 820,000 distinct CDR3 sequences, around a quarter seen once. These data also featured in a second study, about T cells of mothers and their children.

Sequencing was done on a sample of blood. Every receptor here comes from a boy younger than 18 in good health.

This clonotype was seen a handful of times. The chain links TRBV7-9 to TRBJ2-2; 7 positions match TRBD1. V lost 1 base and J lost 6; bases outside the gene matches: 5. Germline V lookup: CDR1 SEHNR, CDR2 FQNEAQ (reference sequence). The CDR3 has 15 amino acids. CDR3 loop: CASSLVGGAAGELFF. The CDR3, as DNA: TGTGCCAGCAGCTTAGTAGGGGGCGCGGCCGGGGAGCTGTTTTTT.

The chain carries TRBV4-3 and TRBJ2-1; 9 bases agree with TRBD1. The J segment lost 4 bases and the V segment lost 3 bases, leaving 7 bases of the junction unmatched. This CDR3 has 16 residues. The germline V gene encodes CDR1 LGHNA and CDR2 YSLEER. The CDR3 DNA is TGCGCCAGCAGCCATGGGGACAGGGACAGATACAATGAGCAGTTCTTC. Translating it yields CASSHGDRDRYNEQFF.

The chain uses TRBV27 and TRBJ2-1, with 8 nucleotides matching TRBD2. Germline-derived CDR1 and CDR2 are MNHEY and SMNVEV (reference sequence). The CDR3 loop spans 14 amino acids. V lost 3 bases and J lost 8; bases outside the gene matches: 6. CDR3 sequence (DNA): TGTGCCAGCAGTTTCTGGACTAGCTCAGATGAGCAGTTCTTC. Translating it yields CASSFWTSSDEQFF.

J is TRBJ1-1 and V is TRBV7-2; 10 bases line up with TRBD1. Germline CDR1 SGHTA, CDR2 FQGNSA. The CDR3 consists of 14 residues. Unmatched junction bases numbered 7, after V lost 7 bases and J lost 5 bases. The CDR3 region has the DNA TGTGCCAGCAAGCCCGGACAGGGGGGGACTGAAGCTTTCTTT. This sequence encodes CASKPGQGGTEAFF.

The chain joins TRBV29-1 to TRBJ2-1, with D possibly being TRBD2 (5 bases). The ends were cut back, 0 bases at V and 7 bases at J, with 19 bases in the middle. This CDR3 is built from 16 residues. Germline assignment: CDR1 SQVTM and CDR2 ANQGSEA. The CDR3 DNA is TGCAGCGTTGAAGATCGGGCGGGTGCTAGTCTTAATGAGCAGTTCTTC. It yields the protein CSVEDRAGASLNEQFF.

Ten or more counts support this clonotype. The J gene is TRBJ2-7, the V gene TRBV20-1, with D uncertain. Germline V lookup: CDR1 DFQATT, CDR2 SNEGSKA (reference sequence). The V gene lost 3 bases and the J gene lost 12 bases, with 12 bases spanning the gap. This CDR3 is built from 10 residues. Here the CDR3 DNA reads TGCAGTGCTAGTTACGATCGTGCGTACTTC. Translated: CSASYDRAYF.

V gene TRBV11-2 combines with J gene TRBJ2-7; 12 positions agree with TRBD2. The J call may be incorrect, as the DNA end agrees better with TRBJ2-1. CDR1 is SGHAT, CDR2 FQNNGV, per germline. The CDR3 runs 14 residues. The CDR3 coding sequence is TGTGCCAGCAGCCTGACTAGCGGGAGCAATGAGCAGTTCTTC. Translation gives CASSLTSGSNEQFF.

CDR3 amino acids: CSARDSIGGVHGYTF. The CDR3, as DNA: TGCAGTGCTAGAGATTCAATAGGCGGAGTTCATGGCTACACCTTC. The rearrangement links TRBV20-1 to TRBJ1-2; unclear D gene. This CDR3 is 15 amino acids long. CDR1 is DFQATT and CDR2 is SNEGSKA in the germline V gene (reference sequence). V gave up 0 bases and J gave up 6 bases, with 17 bases separating them.

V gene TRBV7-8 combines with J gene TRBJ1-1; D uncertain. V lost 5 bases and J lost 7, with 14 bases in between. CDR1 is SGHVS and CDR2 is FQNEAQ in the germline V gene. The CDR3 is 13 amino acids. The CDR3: CASSLEGSHEAFF. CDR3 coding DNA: TGTGCCAGCAGCCTAGAAGGCAGCCATGAAGCTTTCTTT. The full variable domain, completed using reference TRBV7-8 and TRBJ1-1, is GAGVSQSPRYKVAKRGQDVALRCDPISGHVSLFWYQQALGQGPEFLTYFQNEAQLDKSGLPSDRFFAERPEGSVSTLKIQRTQQEDSAVYLCASSLEGSHEAFFGQGTRLTVV.

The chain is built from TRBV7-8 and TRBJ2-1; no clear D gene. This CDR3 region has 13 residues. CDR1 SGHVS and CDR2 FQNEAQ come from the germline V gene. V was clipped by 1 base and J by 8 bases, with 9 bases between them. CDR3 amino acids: CASSLGAGYEQFF. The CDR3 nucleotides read TGTGCCAGCAGCTTAGGGGCAGGCTATGAGCAGTTCTTC. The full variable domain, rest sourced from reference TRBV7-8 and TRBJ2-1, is GAGVSQSPRYKVAKRGQDVALRCDPISGHVSLFWYQQALGQGPEFLTYFQNEAQLDKSGLPSDRFFAERPEGSVSTLKIQRTQQEDSAVYLCASSLGAGYEQFFGPGTRLTVL.

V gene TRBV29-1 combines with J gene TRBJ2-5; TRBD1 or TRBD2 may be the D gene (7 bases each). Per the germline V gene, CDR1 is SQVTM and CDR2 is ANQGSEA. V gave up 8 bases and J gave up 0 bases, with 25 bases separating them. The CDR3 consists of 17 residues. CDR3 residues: CSSYRGRGGVDQETQYF. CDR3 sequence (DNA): TGCAGCTCGTACAGGGGCAGGGGGGGGGTGGACCAAGAGACCCAGTACTTC.

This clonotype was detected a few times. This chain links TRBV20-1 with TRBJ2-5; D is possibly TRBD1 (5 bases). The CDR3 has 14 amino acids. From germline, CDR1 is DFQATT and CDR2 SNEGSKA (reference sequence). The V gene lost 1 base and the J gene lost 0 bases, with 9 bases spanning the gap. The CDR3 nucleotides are TGCAGTGCTAGAGCGACAGTGTACCAAGAGACCCAGTACTTC. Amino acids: CSARATVYQETQYF.

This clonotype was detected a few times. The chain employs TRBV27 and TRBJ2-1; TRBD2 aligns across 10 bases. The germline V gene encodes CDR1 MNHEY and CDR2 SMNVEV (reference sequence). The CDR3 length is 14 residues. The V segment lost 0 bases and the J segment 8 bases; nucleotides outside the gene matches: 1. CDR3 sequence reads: CASSLSGLADEQFF. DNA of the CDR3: TGTGCCAGCAGTTTATCCGGACTAGCGGATGAGCAGTTCTTC.

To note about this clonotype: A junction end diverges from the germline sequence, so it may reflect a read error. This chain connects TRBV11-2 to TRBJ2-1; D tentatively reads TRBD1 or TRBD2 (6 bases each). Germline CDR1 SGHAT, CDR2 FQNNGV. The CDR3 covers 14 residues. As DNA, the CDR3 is TGTACCAGCAGCTTAGCGGCAGGGGTGGATGAGCAGTTCTTC. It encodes CTSSLAAGVDEQFF.

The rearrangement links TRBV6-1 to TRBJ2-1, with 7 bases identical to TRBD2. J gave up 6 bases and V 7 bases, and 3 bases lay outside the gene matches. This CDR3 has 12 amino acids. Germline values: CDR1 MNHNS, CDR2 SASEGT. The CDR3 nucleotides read TGTGCCAGCAAGACGGGGGGCAATGAGCAGTTCTTC. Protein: CASKTGGNEQFF.

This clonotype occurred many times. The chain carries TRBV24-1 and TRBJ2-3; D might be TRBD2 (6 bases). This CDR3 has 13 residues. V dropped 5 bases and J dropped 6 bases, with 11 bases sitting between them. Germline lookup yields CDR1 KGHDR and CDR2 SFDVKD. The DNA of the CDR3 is TGTGCCACCAGTGTTGACGCGGGGGATACGCAGTATTTT. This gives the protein CATSVDAGDTQYF.

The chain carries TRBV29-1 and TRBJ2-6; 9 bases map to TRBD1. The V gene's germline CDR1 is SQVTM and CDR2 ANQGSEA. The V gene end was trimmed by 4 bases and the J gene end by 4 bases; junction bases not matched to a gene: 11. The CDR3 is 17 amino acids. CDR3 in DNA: TGCAGCGTTGTTGTATGGGACAGGGCCTTCGGGGCCAACGTCCTGACTTTC. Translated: CSVVVWDRAFGANVLTF.

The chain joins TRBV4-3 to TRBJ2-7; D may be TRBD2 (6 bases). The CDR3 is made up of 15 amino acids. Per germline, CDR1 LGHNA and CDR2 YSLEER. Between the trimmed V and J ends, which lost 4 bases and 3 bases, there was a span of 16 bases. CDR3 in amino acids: CASSPYSSEHYEQYF. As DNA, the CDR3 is TGCGCCAGCAGCCCTTACTCTAGCGAACACTACGAGCAGTACTTC.

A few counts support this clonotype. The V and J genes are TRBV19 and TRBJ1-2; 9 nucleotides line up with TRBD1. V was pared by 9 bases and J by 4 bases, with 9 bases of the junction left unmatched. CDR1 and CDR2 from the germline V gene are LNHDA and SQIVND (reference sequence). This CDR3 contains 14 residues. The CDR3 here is CASVPGQGTYGYTF. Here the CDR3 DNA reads TGTGCCAGCGTACCGGGACAGGGCACCTATGGCTACACCTTC.

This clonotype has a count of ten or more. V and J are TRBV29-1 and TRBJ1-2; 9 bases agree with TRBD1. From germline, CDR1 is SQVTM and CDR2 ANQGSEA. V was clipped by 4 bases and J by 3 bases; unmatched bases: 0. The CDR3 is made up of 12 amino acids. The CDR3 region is CSVGQGDYGYTF. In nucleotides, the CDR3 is TGCAGCGTTGGACAGGGGGACTATGGCTACACCTTC.

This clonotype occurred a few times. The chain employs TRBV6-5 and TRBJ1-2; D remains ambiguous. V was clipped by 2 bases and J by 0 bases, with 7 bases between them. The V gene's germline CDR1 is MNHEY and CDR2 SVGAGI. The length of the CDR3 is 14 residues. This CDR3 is CASSYARANYGYTF. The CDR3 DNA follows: TGTGCCAGCAGTTACGCAAGAGCTAACTATGGCTACACCTTC.

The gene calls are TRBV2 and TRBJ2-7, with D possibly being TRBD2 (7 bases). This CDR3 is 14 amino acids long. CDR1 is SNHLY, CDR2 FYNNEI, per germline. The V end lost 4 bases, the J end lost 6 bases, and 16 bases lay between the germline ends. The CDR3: CASSGGTAGAEQYF. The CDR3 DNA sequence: TGTGCCAGCAGTGGGGGAACTGCGGGGGCCGAGCAGTACTTC.

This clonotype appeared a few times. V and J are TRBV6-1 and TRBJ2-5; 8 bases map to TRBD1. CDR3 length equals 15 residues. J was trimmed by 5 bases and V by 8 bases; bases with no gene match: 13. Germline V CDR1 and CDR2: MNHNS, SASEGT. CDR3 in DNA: TGTGCCAGCGGCCAACAGGGGGACCAGCGGGAGACCCAGTACTTC. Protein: CASGQQGDQRETQYF.

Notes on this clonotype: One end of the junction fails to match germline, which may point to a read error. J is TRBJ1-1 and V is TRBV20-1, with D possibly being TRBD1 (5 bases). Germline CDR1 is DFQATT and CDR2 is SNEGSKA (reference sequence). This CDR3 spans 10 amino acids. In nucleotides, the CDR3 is TGCAGTGCCCGCGGGACTGAAGCCTTCTTT. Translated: CSARGTEAFF.

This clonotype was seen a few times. The CDR3 DNA is TGCAGCGTGGTGGGGGCGAGAGGCTACACCTTC. It translates to CSVVGARGYTF. The J gene is TRBJ1-2, the V gene TRBV29-1, with D possibly TRBD1 on 6 matching bases. This CDR3 comprises 11 residues. The germline V and J ends were trimmed by 6 bases and 8 bases, with 13 bases remaining between them. In germline, CDR1 is SQVTM, CDR2 ANQGSEA.